Shown below are 22 T cell receptor beta chains from a single sample sequenced in a study of Ad26.COV2.S vaccination and SARS-CoV-2 variants. Using immunoSEQ multiplex PCR, the repertoire was profiled, and TCRdb retains in-frame clones only, with some absent. The data hold some 450,000 clones, with about 90% observed a single time. Treatment: roughly 18 received Ad26.COV2.S at low or high dose, single or two shots; about five received placebo; per-sample allocation not given. Samples analyzed were those drawn on day 63 after the first vaccine or placebo injection. The material was peripheral blood, obtained in a trial of Ad26.COV2.S vaccine versus placebo. All receptors come from a person between 18 and 60 years old who received the Ad26.COV2.S COVID-19 vaccine or a placebo.

V usage is TRBV7-8 and J usage is TRBJ1-3; unclear D gene. The CDR3 has 13 amino acids. Germline CDR1 SGHVS, CDR2 FQNEAQ. The V and J ends lost 8 bases and 0 bases respectively, with 8 bases between them. CDR3 region: CASGPSSGNTIYF. DNA of the CDR3: TGTGCCAGCGGGCCTAGCTCTGGAAACACCATATATTTT. Full variable domain (outside the CDR3, taken from reference TRBV7-8 and TRBJ1-3): GAGVSQSPRYKVAKRGQDVALRCDPISGHVSLFWYQQALGQGPEFLTYFQNEAQLDKSGLPSDRFFAERPEGSVSTLKIQRTQQEDSAVYLCASGPSSGNTIYFGEGSWLTVV.

This clone was counted once. The chain links TRBV28 to TRBJ2-3; 16 bases match TRBD2. Germline V gene sequence: CDR1 MDHEN, CDR2 SYDVKM. The CDR3 extends over 15 amino acids. V lost 3 bases and J lost 10; bases outside the gene matches: 4. The CDR3 reads CASSFPGTSGRAQYF. CDR3 DNA: TGTGCCAGCAGTTTTCCCGGGACTAGCGGGAGGGCGCAGTATTTT.

The chain uses TRBV7-2 and TRBJ2-3; 7 bases fit TRBD1. The CDR3 has 16 amino acids. Unmatched junction bases numbered 8, after V lost 0 bases and J lost 5 bases. The V gene's germline CDR1 is SGHTA and CDR2 FQGNSA. In nucleotides, the CDR3 is TGTGCCAGCAGCTTAGCCTCCCAGGGGGTTCGAGATACGCAGTATTTT. It is translated as CASSLASQGVRDTQYF.

This clone occurred once. The CDR3 loop is CASSQVIAGVRADTQYF. The CDR3 DNA reads TGCGCCAGCAGCCAGGTTATAGCGGGAGTGAGAGCAGATACGCAGTATTTT. The genes are TRBV4-1 and TRBJ2-3; TRBD2 agrees at 9 bases. Germline values: CDR1 MGHRA, CDR2 YSYEKL. The length of the CDR3 is 17 residues. The J segment lost 4 bases and the V segment lost 3 bases, leaving 11 bases of the junction unmatched.

This clone has just one count. The rearrangement links TRBV29-1 to TRBJ1-2, with D tentatively TRBD1 (5 bases). The germline CDR1 and CDR2 sequences are SQVTM and ANQGSEA. V was cut by 6 bases and J by 4 bases, with 15 bases left in between. The CDR3 length is 13 residues. The CDR3 protein is CSVPLGGTYGYTF. In DNA form, the CDR3 reads TGCAGCGTGCCCCTGGGGGGGACCTATGGCTACACCTTC.

The count of this clone is one. This sequence joins TRBV3-1 (or the pseudogene TRBV3-2) and TRBJ2-3; TRBD2 aligns across 12 bases. Germline assignment: CDR1 LGHDT and CDR2 YNNKEL (reference sequence). The CDR3 extends over 16 amino acids. Losses at the gene ends were 1 base for V and 4 bases for J; bases not matched to a gene: 3. The CDR3 spells CASSQGLAGGADTQYF. The CDR3 nucleotides are TGTGCCAGCAGCCAAGGCCTAGCGGGAGGGGCAGATACGCAGTATTTT.

CDR3 in amino acids: CASSLLSPGTAFPYEQYF. CDR3 DNA sequence: TGTGCCAGCAGTTTACTTTCGCCGGGGACGGCCTTCCCCTACGAGCAGTACTTC. The chain joins TRBV28 to TRBJ2-7; D may be TRBD1 or TRBD2 (5 bases each). Trimming removed 2 bases from V and 2 bases from J, with 22 bases in between. The CDR3 spans 18 residues. Germline-derived CDR1 and CDR2 are MDHEN and SYDVKM.

This chain links TRBV6-2 or TRBV6-3 with TRBJ2-5; the D gene could be TRBD1 or TRBD2 (6 bases each). The germline V and J ends were trimmed by 4 bases and 5 bases, with 20 bases remaining between them. The germline gives CDR1 MNHEY, CDR2 SVGEGT. This CDR3 region has 16 residues. The CDR3 reads CASSLVTSGDKETQYF. For the CDR3, the DNA is TGTGCCAGCAGTTTAGTGACTTCGGGGGACAAGGAGACCCAGTACTTC.

The chain employs TRBV7-9 and TRBJ2-7; TRBD1 agrees at 9 bases. This CDR3 comprises 14 residues. Trimming removed 3 bases from V and 5 bases from J; junction bases left unmatched: 5. Per germline, CDR1 SEHNR and CDR2 FQNEAQ (reference sequence). DNA of the CDR3: TGTGCCAGCAGCTTCGGACAGGGGAGCCACGAGCAGTACTTC. This codes for CASSFGQGSHEQYF.

This clone was detected only a few times. The J gene is TRBJ2-5, the V gene TRBV20-1; 11 bases are a match to TRBD2. There are 17 residues in the CDR3. Trimming took 3 bases from V and 2 from J; bases not matched to a gene: 11. The germline V gene has CDR1 DFQATT and CDR2 SNEGSKA (reference sequence). The CDR3 spells CSASPLAGGPVQETQYF. The DNA of the CDR3 is TGCAGTGCTAGTCCATTAGCGGGAGGGCCGGTACAAGAGACCCAGTACTTC.

The chain uses TRBV3-1 (or the pseudogene TRBV3-2) and TRBJ1-1, with D maybe TRBD1 (6 bases). The V gene's germline CDR1 is LGHDT and CDR2 YNNKEL (reference sequence). The CDR3 has 13 amino acids. Trimming stripped 4 bases from V and 3 bases from J, with 9 bases between. CDR3: CASSPHRDTEAFF. CDR3 nucleotide sequence: TGTGCCAGCAGCCCGCACAGGGACACTGAAGCTTTCTTT.

The CDR3 here is CASTRSGGEQYF. CDR3 coding DNA: TGTGCCAGCACCCGATCAGGTGGCGAGCAGTACTTC. The V gene is TRBV12-3 or TRBV12-4, the J gene TRBJ2-7; D is ambiguous. CDR3 length: 12 residues. Trimming stripped 7 bases from V and 6 bases from J, with 13 bases between.

V usage is TRBV10-3 and J usage is TRBJ1-1; weak D call: TRBD1 (5 bases). The CDR3 runs 13 residues. Germline CDR1 reads ENHRY; CDR2 reads SYGVKD. Deletions cut 7 bases from V and 4 bases from J, with 13 bases between. The CDR3 sequence is CAIMVTGGTEAFF. Written as DNA, the CDR3 is TGTGCCATCATGGTTACGGGGGGCACTGAAGCTTTCTTT.

The rearrangement links TRBV2 to TRBJ2-7, with unresolved D. V was shortened by 8 bases and J by 4 bases, with 12 bases between the two germline ends. The CDR3 consists of 12 residues. Germline CDR1 and CDR2: SNHLY and FYNNEI. This CDR3 is CASRGPPYEQYF. CDR3 in DNA: TGTGCCAGCCGTGGGCCTCCGTACGAGCAGTACTTC.

The chain carries TRBV5-1 and TRBJ2-7, with D perhaps TRBD1 or TRBD2 (6 bases each). CDR3 length equals 14 residues. Germline CDR1 and CDR2: SGHRS and YFSETQ. V lost 2 bases and J lost 3, with 12 bases in between. CDR3 nucleotides: TGCGCCAGCAGCTTAAGGGGGGAGGACTACGAGCAGTACTTC. Translated: CASSLRGEDYEQYF.

This clone has just one count. This rearrangement joins TRBV28 to TRBJ2-7, with D perhaps being TRBD1 or TRBD2 (5 bases each). The ends were cut back, 11 bases at V and 6 bases at J, with 26 bases in the middle. Germline CDR1 reads MDHEN; CDR2 reads SYDVKM. This CDR3 has 15 residues. The CDR3, as DNA: TGTGCCGCTTCATTAAGGGGACCGTCCCTCCTCGAGCAGTACTTC. The encoded protein is CAASLRGPSLLEQYF. The whole variable domain, remainder taken from reference TRBV28 and TRBJ2-7, is DVKVTQSSRYLVKRTGEKVFLECVQDMDHENMFWYRQDPGLGLRLIYFSYDVKMKEKGDIPEGYSVSREKKERFSLILESASTNQTSMYLCAASLRGPSLLEQYFGPGTRLTVT.

The V and J genes are TRBV20-1 and TRBJ2-1; TRBD2 matches at 9 bases. The CDR3 is 15 amino acids. Germline CDR1 reads DFQATT; CDR2 reads SNEGSKA (reference sequence). With V trimmed by 3 bases and J by 5 bases, 8 bases remained unmatched. The CDR3 loop is CSASGRIAGDNEQFF. DNA of the CDR3: TGCAGTGCTAGTGGGAGAATAGCGGGAGACAATGAGCAGTTCTTC.

The chain is built from TRBV7-2 and TRBJ2-7; D assignment may be TRBD1 or TRBD2 (6 bases each). Germline V gene sequence: CDR1 SGHTA, CDR2 FQGNSA. V lost 1 base and J 5 bases, leaving 15 bases between the germline ends. The CDR3 is 15 residues long. CDR3 coding DNA: TGTGCCAGCAGCTTAGGGGGGGCTCGTGAAGACGAGCAGTACTTC. Protein sequence: CASSLGGAREDEQYF. Combining the CDR3 with reference TRBV7-2 and TRBJ2-7 gives the whole variable domain GAGVSQSPSNKVTEKGKDVELRCDPISGHTALYWYRQSLGQGLEFLIYFQGNSAPDKSGLPSDRFSAERTGGSVSTLTIQRTQQEDSAVYLCASSLGGAREDEQYFGPGTRLTVT.

The V and J genes are TRBV7-9 and TRBJ2-2; possibly TRBD1 or TRBD2 for D (5 bases each). CDR1 SEHNR and CDR2 FQNEAQ come from the germline V gene (reference sequence). The CDR3 length is 15 residues. V was clipped by 5 bases and J by 7 bases, with 17 bases between them. As DNA, the CDR3 is TGTGCCAGCAGCCCCGGGGCACACCTAAGCGGGGAGCTGTTTTTT. Translation: CASSPGAHLSGELFF.

The V and J genes are TRBV7-2 and TRBJ2-1; D gene unclear. CDR1 and CDR2 from the germline V gene are SGHTA and FQGNSA. The V end lost 3 bases, the J end lost 3 bases, and 15 bases lay between the germline ends. The CDR3 is 16 residues long. The CDR3 DNA sequence: TGTGCCAGCAGCTTCCAGGTGGCGGAACTCTACAATGAGCAGTTCTTC. It specifies CASSFQVAELYNEQFF.

Comment on this clone: Sequence at one end of the junction differs from germline and may be a read error. The genes are TRBV20-1 and TRBJ2-1; D ambiguous. Germline V CDR1 and CDR2: DFQATT, SNEGSKA (reference sequence). The CDR3 spans 11 residues. The CDR3 DNA is TGCAGTGCTAGAGTTGCCCCCATCGGGCTCTTC. This sequence encodes CSARVAPIGLF.

This clone occurred once. V gene TRBV6-1 combines with J gene TRBJ1-6; possible D gene TRBD1, 6 bases. CDR1 and CDR2 from the germline V gene are MNHNS and SASEGT. V dropped 2 bases and J dropped 7 bases, with 12 bases sitting between them. The CDR3 is made up of 15 amino acids. The CDR3: CASSESRGKNSPLHF. The DNA of the CDR3 is TGTGCCAGCAGTGAAAGCAGGGGCAAGAATTCACCCCTCCACTTT.